This TCR beta chain originates from a study of cytomegalovirus exposure and HLA in healthy donors. Findings of the study overall: A later analysis associated some 16,000 TCR beta sequences with HLA alleles at a 0.05 false discovery rate. Some segments of the V type, notably TRBV6-2 and TRBV6-3, were excluded as indistinguishable. Highly shared sequence variants in one cluster were likely a sequencing artifact. It was shown in a later analysis that HLA-associated TCR beta chains were more clonally expanded than other, equally common chains.

Vbeta (60) and Jbeta (13) primers were used in the PCR. Libraries were prepared by immunoSEQ multiplex PCR; TCRdb keeps only in-frame clonotypes and omits some of them. Of under 130,000 clones listed, roughly 71% were seen once; the top ten hold 11%. As regards this clone: The antigen is not known.

The CDR3 has 11 amino acids. In germline, CDR1 is GTSNPN, CDR2 SVGIG (reference sequence). Trimming stripped 0 bases from V and 5 bases from J, with 4 bases between. This chain uses TRBV30 with TRBJ2-5; D uncertain. The receptor's source is a man between 40 and 49 years old in good health and CMV-seropositive. The sample comprised PBMCs. The CDR3 loop is CAWSVRETQYF. CDR3 DNA sequence: TGTGCCTGGAGTGTGCGGGAGACCCAGTACTTC. Full variable domain (remainder filled in from reference TRBV30 and TRBJ2-5): SQTIHQWPATLVQPVGSPLSLECTVEGTSNPNLYWYRQAAGRGLQLLFYSVGIGQISSEVPQNLSASRPQDRQFILSSKKLLLSDSGFYLCAWSVRETQYFGPGTRLLVL.